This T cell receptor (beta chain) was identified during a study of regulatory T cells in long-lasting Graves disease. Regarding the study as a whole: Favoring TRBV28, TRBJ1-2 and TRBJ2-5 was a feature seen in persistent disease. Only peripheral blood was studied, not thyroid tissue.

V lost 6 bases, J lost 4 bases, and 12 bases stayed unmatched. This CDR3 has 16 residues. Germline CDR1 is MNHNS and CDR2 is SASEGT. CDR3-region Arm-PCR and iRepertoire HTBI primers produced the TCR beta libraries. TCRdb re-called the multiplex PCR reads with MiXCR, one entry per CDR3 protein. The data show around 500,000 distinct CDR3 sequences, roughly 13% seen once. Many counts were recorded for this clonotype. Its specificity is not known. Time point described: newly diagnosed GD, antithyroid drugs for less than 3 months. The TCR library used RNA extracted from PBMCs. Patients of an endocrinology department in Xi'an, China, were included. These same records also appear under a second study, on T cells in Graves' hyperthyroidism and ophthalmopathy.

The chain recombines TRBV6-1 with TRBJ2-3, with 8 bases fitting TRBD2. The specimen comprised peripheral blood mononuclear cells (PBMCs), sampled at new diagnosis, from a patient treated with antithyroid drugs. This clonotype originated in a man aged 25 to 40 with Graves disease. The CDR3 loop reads CASRSRGAGEADTQYF. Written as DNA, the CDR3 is TGTGCCAGCAGGTCCCGAGGAGCGGGAGAAGCAGATACGCAGTATTTT.